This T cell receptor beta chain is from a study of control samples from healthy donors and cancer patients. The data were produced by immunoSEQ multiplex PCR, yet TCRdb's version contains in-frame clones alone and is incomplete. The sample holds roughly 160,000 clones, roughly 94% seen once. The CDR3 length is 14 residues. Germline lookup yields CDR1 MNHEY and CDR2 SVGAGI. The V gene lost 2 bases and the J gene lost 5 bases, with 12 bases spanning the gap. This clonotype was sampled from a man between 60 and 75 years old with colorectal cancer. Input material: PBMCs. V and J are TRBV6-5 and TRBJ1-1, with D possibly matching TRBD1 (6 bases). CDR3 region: CASSYRGAMTEAFF. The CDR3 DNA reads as TGTGCCAGCAGTTACCGGGGGGCGATGACTGAAGCTTTCTTT.